Included here is one T cell receptor beta chain sequence, with context. The PCR employed 60 Vbeta primers together with 13 Jbeta primers. Sequencing was performed with immunoSEQ multiplex PCR; in TCRdb, only in-frame clones are kept and a portion is missing. Of fewer than 250,000 clones listed, 78% were seen once; the top ten hold less than 15%. This record comes from a study of cytomegalovirus exposure and HLA in healthy donors. In germline, CDR1 is MDHEN, CDR2 SYDVKM. The CDR3 runs to 14 residues. Specimen: PBMCs. The rearrangement joins TRBV28 to TRBJ2-5, with unresolved D. The assigned J gene may be wrong: the sequence end matches TRBJ2-7 better. This TCR came from a woman aged 25 to 39 in good health and CMV-seropositive. CDR3 sequence reads: CASSFSGSAYEQYF. DNA of the CDR3: TGTGCCAGCAGTTTCTCCGGGTCCGCCTACGAGCAGTACTTC.